The 9 T cell receptor beta chains below all came from one sample that was sequenced in a study of blood T cell repertoires in COVID-19. Profiling relied on immunoSEQ multiplex PCR, and the TCRdb table lists in-frame clones only, not all of them. This table has a few hundred thousand clones, roughly 90% appearing once. The sequenced material came from peripheral blood. These receptors were collected from a woman between 50 and 59 years old who had recovered from COVID-19.

This sequence joins TRBV30 and TRBJ1-1; D unresolved. The CDR3 covers 11 residues. Trimming pared 5 bases from V and 1 base from J, leaving 5 bases between. The germline V gene has CDR1 GTSNPN and CDR2 SVGIG (reference sequence). Here the CDR3 DNA reads TGTGCCTGGTTAGCGAACACTGAAGCTTTCTTT. Residues: CAWLANTEAFF.

V usage is TRBV12-3 or TRBV12-4 and J usage is TRBJ2-1; D not resolved. The ends were cut back, 2 bases at V and 10 bases at J, with 12 bases in the middle. The CDR3 is 13 residues long. As DNA, the CDR3 is TGTGCCAGCAGTTTAATTCAGGCTCCGGAGCAGTTCTTC. Translation gives CASSLIQAPEQFF.

The chain uses TRBV7-2 and TRBJ2-7; 8 nucleotides align to TRBD2. Germline V CDR1 and CDR2: SGHTA, FQGNSA. The V and J ends lost 3 bases and 10 bases, in that order; junction bases with no gene match: 5. This CDR3 comprises 12 residues. Here the CDR3 reads CASSFREGRQYF. CDR3 in DNA: TGTGCCAGCAGCTTTCGGGAGGGCCGACAGTACTTC.

This chain connects TRBV9 to TRBJ2-7; 9 bases map to TRBD1. The germline gives CDR1 SGDLS, CDR2 YYNGEE. This CDR3 region has 15 residues. J lost 3 bases, V lost 0 bases, and 4 bases had no gene match. The DNA for the CDR3 is TGTGCCAGCAGCGTAGGGGGACAGGGTAACTACGAGCAGTACTTC. Translating gives CASSVGGQGNYEQYF.

The rearrangement links TRBV11-2 to TRBJ2-3; 8 nucleotides align to TRBD2. This CDR3 spans 15 amino acids. CDR1 is SGHAT, CDR2 FQNNGV, per germline. J was trimmed by 3 bases and V by 11 bases; bases with no gene match: 13. DNA for the CDR3: TGTGCCGGAAGTGAGCGGGGGACCTCTACAGATACGCAGTATTTT. Protein: CAGSERGTSTDTQYF.

CDR3 coding DNA: TGTGCCAGCAGTGGGGTAATATCAGGGGCCACCTACGAGCAGTACTTC. This sequence encodes CASSGVISGATYEQYF. The genes are TRBV2 and TRBJ2-7, with D possibly being TRBD1 (6 bases). Trimming pared 4 bases from V and 2 bases from J, leaving 18 bases between. Per the germline V gene, CDR1 is SNHLY and CDR2 is FYNNEI. The CDR3 sequence is 16 residues long.

The CDR3 region is CASSYNSAGYTEAFF. For the CDR3, the DNA is TGTGCCAGCAGTTATAATTCGGCGGGATACACTGAAGCTTTCTTT. This chain connects TRBV6-2 or TRBV6-3 to TRBJ1-1; D remains unclear. CDR3 length: 15 amino acids. The germline V gene encodes CDR1 MNHEY and CDR2 SVGEGT. V shed 3 bases and J shed 3 bases, with 14 bases lying between them.

The chain is built from TRBV6-5 and TRBJ2-5; the D is unclear. Trimming took off 4 bases at V and 5 bases at J, with 14 bases between the two ends. The CDR3 spans 14 residues. Germline V gene sequence: CDR1 MNHEY, CDR2 SVGAGI. The CDR3 nucleotides are TGTGCCAGCAGTTCCCGACTTTTGGTGGAGACCCAGTACTTC. Translated: CASSSRLLVETQYF.

The chain uses TRBV7-9 and TRBJ1-2; the D is unclear. The CDR3 length is 13 residues. CDR1 and CDR2 (germline): SEHNR, FQNEAQ (reference sequence). Deletions cut 3 bases from V and 4 bases from J, with 9 bases between. The CDR3 spells CASSFGVSYGYTF. CDR3 in DNA: TGTGCCAGCAGCTTCGGAGTCTCCTATGGCTACACCTTC.